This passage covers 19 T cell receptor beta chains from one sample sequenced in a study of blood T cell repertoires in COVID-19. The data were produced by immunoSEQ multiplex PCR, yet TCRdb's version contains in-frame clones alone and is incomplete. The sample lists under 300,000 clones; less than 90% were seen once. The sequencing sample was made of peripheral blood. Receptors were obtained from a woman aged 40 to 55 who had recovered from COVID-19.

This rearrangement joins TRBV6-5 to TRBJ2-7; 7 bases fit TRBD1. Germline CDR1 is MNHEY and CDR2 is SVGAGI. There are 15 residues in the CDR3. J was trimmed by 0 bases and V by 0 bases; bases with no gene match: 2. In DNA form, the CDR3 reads TGTGCCAGCAGTTACTCGAACAGGGGCTCCTACGAGCAGTACTTC. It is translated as CASSYSNRGSYEQYF.

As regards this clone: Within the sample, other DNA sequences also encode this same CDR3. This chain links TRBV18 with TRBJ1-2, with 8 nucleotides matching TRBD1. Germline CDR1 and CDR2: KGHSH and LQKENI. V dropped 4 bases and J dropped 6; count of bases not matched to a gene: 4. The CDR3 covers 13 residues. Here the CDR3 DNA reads TGTGCCAGCTCACAACCGACAGGGGATGGCTACACCTTC. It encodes CASSQPTGDGYTF.

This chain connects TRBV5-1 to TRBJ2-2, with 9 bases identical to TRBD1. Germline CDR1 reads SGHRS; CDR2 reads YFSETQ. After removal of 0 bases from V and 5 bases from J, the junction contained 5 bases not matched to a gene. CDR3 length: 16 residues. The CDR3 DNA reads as TGCGCCAGCAGCTTGGCCGGGACAGGGTTGACCGGGGAGCTGTTTTTT. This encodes CASSLAGTGLTGELFF.

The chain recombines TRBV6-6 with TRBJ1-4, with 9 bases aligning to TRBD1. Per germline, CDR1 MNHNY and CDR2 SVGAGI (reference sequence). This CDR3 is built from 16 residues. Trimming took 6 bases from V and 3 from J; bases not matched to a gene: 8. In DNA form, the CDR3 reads TGTGCCAGCAGCTACACAACAGGGGGCCCTAATGAAAAACTGTTTTTT. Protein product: CASSYTTGGPNEKLFF.

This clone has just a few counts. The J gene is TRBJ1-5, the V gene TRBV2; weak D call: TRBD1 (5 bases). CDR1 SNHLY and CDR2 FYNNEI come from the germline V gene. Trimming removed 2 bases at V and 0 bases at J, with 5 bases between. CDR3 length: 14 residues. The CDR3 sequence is CASSEQGSNQPQHF. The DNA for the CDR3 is TGTGCCAGCAGTGAACAGGGTAGCAATCAGCCCCAGCATTTT.

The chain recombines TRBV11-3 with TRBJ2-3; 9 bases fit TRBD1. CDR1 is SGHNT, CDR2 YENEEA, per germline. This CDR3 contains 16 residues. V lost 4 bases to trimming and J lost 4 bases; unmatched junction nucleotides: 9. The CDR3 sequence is CASSSGTGLVSDTQYF. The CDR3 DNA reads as TGTGCCAGCAGCTCCGGGACAGGGCTAGTATCAGATACGCAGTATTTT.

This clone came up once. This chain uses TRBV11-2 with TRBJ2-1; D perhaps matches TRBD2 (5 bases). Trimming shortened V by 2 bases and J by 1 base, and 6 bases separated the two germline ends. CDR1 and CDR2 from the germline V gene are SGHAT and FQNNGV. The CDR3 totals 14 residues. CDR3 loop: CASSLTGSYNEQFF. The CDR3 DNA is TGTGCCAGCAGCTTAACGGGATCCTACAATGAGCAGTTCTTC.

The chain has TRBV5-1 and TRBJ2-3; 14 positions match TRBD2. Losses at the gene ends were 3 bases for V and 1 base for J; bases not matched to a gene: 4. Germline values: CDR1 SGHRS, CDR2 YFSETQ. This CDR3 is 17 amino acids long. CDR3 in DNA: TGCGCCAGCAGCTCCTGGACTAGCGGGGGGCGCACAGATACGCAGTATTTT. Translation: CASSSWTSGGRTDTQYF.

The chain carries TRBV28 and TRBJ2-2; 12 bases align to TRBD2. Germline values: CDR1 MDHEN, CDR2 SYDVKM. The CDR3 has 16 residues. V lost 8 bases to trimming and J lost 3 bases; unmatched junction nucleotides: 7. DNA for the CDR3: TGTGCCAGCGGGACTAGCGGGCGGGGGGACACCGGGGAGCTGTTTTTT. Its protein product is CASGTSGRGDTGELFF.

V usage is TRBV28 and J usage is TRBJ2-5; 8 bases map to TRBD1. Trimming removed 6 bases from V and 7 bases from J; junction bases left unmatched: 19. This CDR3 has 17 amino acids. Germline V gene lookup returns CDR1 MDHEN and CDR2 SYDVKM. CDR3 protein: CASRGGGTGFGPGTQYF. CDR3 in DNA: TGTGCCAGCAGGGGGGGCGGGACAGGATTCGGCCCGGGGACCCAGTACTTC.

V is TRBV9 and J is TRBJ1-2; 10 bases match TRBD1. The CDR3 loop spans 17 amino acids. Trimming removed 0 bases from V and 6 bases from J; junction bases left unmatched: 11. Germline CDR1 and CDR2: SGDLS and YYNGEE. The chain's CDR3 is CASSVGQGAKYVDGYTF. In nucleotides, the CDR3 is TGTGCCAGCAGCGTAGGACAGGGGGCGAAGTACGTTGATGGCTACACCTTC.

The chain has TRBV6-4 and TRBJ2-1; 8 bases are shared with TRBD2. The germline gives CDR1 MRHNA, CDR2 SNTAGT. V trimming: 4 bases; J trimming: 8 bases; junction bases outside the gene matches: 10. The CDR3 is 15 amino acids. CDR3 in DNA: TGTGCCAGCAGTGCCGGGACTAGGGGTCCGGATGAGCAGTTCTTC. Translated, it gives CASSAGTRGPDEQFF.

For the CDR3, the DNA is TGTGCCAGCAGTCTAACCCGCACAGATACGCAGTATTTT. Translated, it gives CASSLTRTDTQYF. The rearrangement links TRBV27 to TRBJ2-3; D unclear. Trimming removed 5 bases at V and 1 base at J, with 7 bases between. CDR1 and CDR2 from the germline V gene are MNHEY and SMNVEV (reference sequence). The CDR3 loop spans 13 amino acids.

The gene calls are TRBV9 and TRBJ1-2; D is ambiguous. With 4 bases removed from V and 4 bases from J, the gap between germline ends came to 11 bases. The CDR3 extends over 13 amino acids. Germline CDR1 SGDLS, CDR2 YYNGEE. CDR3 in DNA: TGTGCCAGCAGCACTTGGGCCTCCTATGGCTACACCTTC. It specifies CASSTWASYGYTF. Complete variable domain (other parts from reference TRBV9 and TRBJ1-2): DSGVTQTPKHLITATGQRVTLRCSPRSGDLSVYWYQQSLDQGLQFLIQYYNGEERAKGNILERFSAQQFPDLHSELNLSSLELGDSALYFCASSTWASYGYTFGSGTRLTVV.

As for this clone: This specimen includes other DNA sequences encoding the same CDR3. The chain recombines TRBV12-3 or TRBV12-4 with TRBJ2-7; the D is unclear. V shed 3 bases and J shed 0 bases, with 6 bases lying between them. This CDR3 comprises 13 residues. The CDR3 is CASSLSNSYEQYF. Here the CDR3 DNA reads TGTGCCAGCAGTTTGAGCAACTCCTACGAGCAGTACTTC.

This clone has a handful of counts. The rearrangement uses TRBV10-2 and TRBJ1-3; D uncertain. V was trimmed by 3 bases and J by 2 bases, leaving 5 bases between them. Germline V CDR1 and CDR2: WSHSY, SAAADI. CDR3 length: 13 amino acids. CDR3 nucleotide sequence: TGCGCCAGCAGTGACGCGGCTGGAAACACCATATATTTT. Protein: CASSDAAGNTIYF.

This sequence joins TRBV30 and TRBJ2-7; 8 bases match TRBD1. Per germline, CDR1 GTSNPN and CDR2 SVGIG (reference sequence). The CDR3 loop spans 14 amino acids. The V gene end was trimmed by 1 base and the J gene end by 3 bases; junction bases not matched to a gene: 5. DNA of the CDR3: TGTGCCTGGAGTGGAGGACAGGGCCTCTACGAGCAGTACTTC. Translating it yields CAWSGGQGLYEQYF.

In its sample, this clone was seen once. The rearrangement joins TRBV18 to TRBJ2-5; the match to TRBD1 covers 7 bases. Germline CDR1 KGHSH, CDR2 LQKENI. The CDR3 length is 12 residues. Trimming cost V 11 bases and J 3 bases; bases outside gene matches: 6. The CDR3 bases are TGTGCCGCTACAACAGGGGAAGAGACCCAGTACTTC. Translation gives CAATTGEETQYF.

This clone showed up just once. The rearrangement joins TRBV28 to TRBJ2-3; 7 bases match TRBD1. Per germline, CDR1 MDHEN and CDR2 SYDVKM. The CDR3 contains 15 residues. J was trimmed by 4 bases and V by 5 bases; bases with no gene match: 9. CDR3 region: CASSRRDSLPDTQYF. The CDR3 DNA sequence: TGTGCCAGCAGTCGCCGGGACAGTCTACCAGATACGCAGTATTTT.